A single sample gave rise to the 5 T cell receptor beta chains below, sequenced in a study of OX40 agonist ivuxolimab in advanced cancers. The assay was immunoSEQ multiplex PCR, and TCRdb's table has in-frame clones only and misses some. The table has approximately 57,000 clones, 75% to 90% seen once. The specimen comprised CD4+ or CD8+ T cells sorted from blood, sampled in a trial of the OX40 agonist ivuxolimab. The receptor source for this set is an adult with an advanced solid tumor such as melanoma, head and neck, liver or kidney cancer.

The V call is TRBV10-1, the J call TRBJ2-3; possible D gene TRBD2, 6 bases. Trimming removed 3 bases at V and 7 bases at J, with 8 bases between. Germline CDR1 is WNHNN and CDR2 is SYGVQD (reference sequence). This CDR3 is built from 12 residues. The CDR3 DNA sequence: TGCGCCAGCAGTGACGGAGGGTATACGCAGTATTTT. Translating gives CASSDGGYTQYF.

The chain joins TRBV5-5 to TRBJ2-2; tentative D call: TRBD2 (5 bases). The length of the CDR3 is 15 residues. In germline, CDR1 is SGHKS, CDR2 YYEKEE (reference sequence). The V and J ends lost 3 bases and 5 bases respectively, with 14 bases between them. CDR3 sequence (DNA): TGTGCCAGCAGCTGGGTCGTTCGGGGAACCGGGGAGCTGTTTTTT. This sequence encodes CASSWVVRGTGELFF. The full variable domain, its missing parts supplied by reference TRBV5-5 and TRBJ2-2, is DAGVTQSPTHLIKTRGQQVTLRCSPISGHKSVSWYQQVLGQGPQFIFQYYEKEERGRGNFPDRFSARQFPNYSSELNVNALLLGDSALYLCASSWVVRGTGELFFGEGSRLTVL.

This chain joins TRBV7-2 and TRBJ2-3; 10 bases map to TRBD2. Germline V gives CDR1 SGHTA, CDR2 FQGNSA. V was pared by 2 bases and J by 8 bases, with 13 bases of the junction left unmatched. The CDR3 extends over 17 amino acids. The CDR3 nucleotides are TGTGCCAGCAGCTTATGGTCTAGCGGGGGTCCCGTGTCTACGCAGTATTTT. Protein: CASSLWSSGGPVSTQYF.

This chain connects TRBV18 to TRBJ1-2, with 7 bases matching TRBD1. Trimming took 3 bases from V and 4 from J; bases not matched to a gene: 5. Germline CDR1 is KGHSH and CDR2 is LQKENI. This CDR3 is 14 amino acids long. In DNA, the CDR3 is TGTGCCAGCTCACCTGGACAGGACGGCTATGGCTACACCTTC. This sequence encodes CASSPGQDGYGYTF.

The chain uses TRBV25-1 and TRBJ1-6; no firm D call. This CDR3 comprises 17 residues. The germline V gene has CDR1 MGHDK and CDR2 SYGVNS. V shed 5 bases and J shed 0 bases, with 14 bases lying between them. Here the CDR3 reads CASSLGPPSSYNSPLHF. The CDR3 DNA is TGTGCCAGCAGTCTCGGGCCGCCGAGCTCCTATAATTCACCCCTCCACTTT. Looking up the rest from reference TRBV25-1 and TRBJ1-6 gives the full variable domain: EADIYQTPRYLVIGTGKKITLECSQTMGHDKMYWYQQDPGMELHLIHYSYGVNSTEKGDLSSESTVSRIRTEHFPLTLESARPSHTSQYLCASSLGPPSSYNSPLHFGNGTRLTVT.